Following are 4 T cell receptor beta chains from one sample sequenced in a study of regulatory T cells in long-lasting Graves disease. Relying on iRepertoire HTBI primers and Arm-PCR of CDR3 regions, the team built TCR beta libraries. TCRdb reprocessed the multiplex PCR reads via MiXCR and lists one record per CDR3 protein. There are about half a million distinct CDR3 sequences in the sample; 22% occur only once, and around 14% lies in the top ten. Stated time point: persistent/refractory GD, antithyroid drugs over 5 years with positive TRAb. From RNA extracted from PBMCs, the TCR library was made. The sample here was peripheral blood mononuclear cells (PBMCs), taken when the disease was refractory, from a patient treated with antithyroid drugs. The receptors derive from a female donor with Graves disease.

This clonotype was found once. The J gene is TRBJ2-3, the V gene TRBV7-9; possible D gene TRBD2, 5 bases. The germline V and J ends were trimmed by 1 base and 5 bases, with 10 bases remaining between them. This CDR3 contains 14 residues. Per germline, CDR1 SEHNR and CDR2 FQNEAQ (reference sequence). The CDR3 bases are TGTGCCAGCAGCTTAGGTGAAGGGAGAGATACGCAGTATTTT. It translates to CASSLGEGRDTQYF.

The chain uses TRBV20-1 and TRBJ2-3; TRBD2 matches at 8 bases. Germline lookup yields CDR1 DFQATT and CDR2 SNEGSKA (reference sequence). The CDR3 consists of 14 residues. Trimming at V came to 5 bases and at J to 2 bases, leaving 6 bases not matched to a gene. The DNA of the CDR3 is TGCAGTGCTTCTCCCGGGGGGGTCACAGATACGCAGTATTTT. It specifies CSASPGGVTDTQYF.

The chain is built from TRBV5-1 and TRBJ2-7; D is perhaps TRBD2 (6 bases). Per the germline V gene, CDR1 is SGHRS and CDR2 is YFSETQ. V was cut by 6 bases and J by 7 bases, with 20 bases left in between. This CDR3 region has 14 residues. In nucleotides, the CDR3 is TGCGCCAGCAACACCGGGACTCACACTGAGGAGCAGTACTTC. Encoded protein: CASNTGTHTEEQYF.

This chain joins TRBV16 and TRBJ2-7, with TRBD1 matching 7 bases. The CDR3 extends over 15 amino acids. V was pared by 1 base and J by 1 base, with 4 bases of the junction left unmatched. Per the germline V gene, CDR1 is KGHSY and CDR2 is FQNENV. The CDR3 loop is CASSQYRGVSYEQYF. CDR3 nucleotides: TGTGCCAGCAGCCAATACAGGGGCGTTTCCTACGAGCAGTACTTC.